This T cell receptor beta chain was observed in a study of T cells in localized non-small cell lung cancer. Points from the study as a whole: Longer overall survival associated with higher blood T cell density; shorter survival with higher adjacent-lung clonality. There was higher T cell clonality in uninvolved adjacent lung than in tumor, and it was highest there.

In the case of this clone: Its antigen is currently unknown.

The CDR3 consists of 13 residues. Trimming left V 0 bases short and J 0 bases short, with 2 bases between. The V gene's germline CDR1 is SGDLS and CDR2 YYNGEE. Sequencing was performed with immunoSEQ multiplex PCR; in TCRdb, only in-frame clones are kept and a portion is missing. This table has 58,000 or so clones, roughly 88% appearing once. The sequences come from peripheral blood, collected before any cancer treatment. This clonotype originated in a woman aged 35-70 years with stage I lung adenocarcinoma. The chain is built from TRBV9 and TRBJ2-3, with unresolved D. The CDR3, as DNA: TGTGCCAGCAGCGTAGACAGCACAGATACGCAGTATTTT. Translation gives CASSVDSTDTQYF.